One sample yielded the 30 T cell receptor beta chains listed below, sequenced in a study. Cells sorted as Tregs were CD4+, CD25+ and CD127-/low. MiXCR, applied by TCRdb to the 5' RACE reads, yields one record per CDR3 protein. The table lists thousands of distinct CDR3 sequences, just under 55% of them singletons. The specimen was Tregs sorted from a lymph node. Source of these receptors: a female donor with breast cancer.

J is TRBJ1-1 and V is TRBV29-1, with 9 bases that match TRBD1. This CDR3 contains 15 residues. The junction had 10 bases not matched to a gene; V was cut back by 5 bases and J by 3 bases. The germline gives CDR1 SQVTM, CDR2 ANQGSEA. CDR3 amino acids: CSVFGTGQGYTEAFF. The DNA for the CDR3 is TGCAGCGTTTTTGGGACCGGACAGGGGTACACTGAAGCTTTCTTT.

In this sample, this clonotype turned up a few times. This chain uses TRBV20-1 with TRBJ1-1; no clear D. V lost 0 bases to trimming and J lost 10 bases, with 12 bases between them. The CDR3 consists of 12 residues. Germline-derived CDR1 and CDR2 are DFQATT and SNEGSKA (reference sequence). This chain's CDR3 is CSARDINGGAFF. CDR3 coding DNA: TGCAGTGCTAGAGATATAAATGGCGGAGCTTTCTTT.

The V and J genes are TRBV12-5 and TRBJ2-5; 11 bases are shared with TRBD2. CDR3 length equals 15 residues. V was pared by 4 bases and J by 3 bases, with 4 bases of the junction left unmatched. Looked up from germline, CDR1 is LGHNT and CDR2 is FRNRAP. Here the CDR3 DNA reads TGTGCTAGTGGTTCCGAACTAGCGGGGGAAGAGACCCAGTACTTC. This codes for CASGSELAGEETQYF.

The chain links TRBV7-2 to TRBJ2-3, with D perhaps TRBD2 (5 bases). The CDR3 extends over 14 amino acids. The V gene lost 4 bases and the J gene lost 0 bases, with 8 bases spanning the gap. Germline V gene sequence: CDR1 SGHTA, CDR2 FQGNSA. This CDR3 is CASSYRDSTDTQYF. In DNA, the CDR3 is TGTGCCAGCAGCTATCGGGATAGCACAGATACGCAGTATTTT.

The V and J genes are TRBV6-5 and TRBJ2-7; 8 bases fit TRBD2. Germline V lookup: CDR1 MNHEY, CDR2 SVGAGI. With V trimmed by 4 bases and J by 4 bases, 9 bases remained unmatched. CDR3 length: 15 residues. CDR3 sequence reads: CASSWRGDLPYEQYF. DNA of the CDR3: TGTGCCAGCAGTTGGCGGGGGGACCTACCTTACGAGCAGTACTTC.

As for this clonotype: At one boundary the junction diverges from the germline segment, which might be a read error. The rearrangement links TRBV29-1 to TRBJ2-1; D gene unclear. The CDR3 has 11 amino acids. Per germline, CDR1 SQVTM and CDR2 ANQGSEA. The CDR3 sequence is CSGESYNEQFF. DNA for the CDR3: TGCAGCGGTGAATCCTACAATGAGCAGTTCTTC.

Of note for this clonotype: Relative to the germline gene, one junction end is altered; a read error may explain this. The rearrangement links TRBV4-3 to TRBJ1-6, with D unresolved. The germline gives CDR1 LGHNA, CDR2 YSLEER. The CDR3 is 17 amino acids. In DNA form, the CDR3 reads TGTGCCAGCAGCCAAGAGTCACCCCCGGGCCCCTATTCACCCCTCCACTTT. Translation: CASSQESPPGPYSPLHF.

This clonotype was detected a few times. The chain carries TRBV28 and TRBJ2-7; D is uncertain. From germline, CDR1 is MDHEN and CDR2 SYDVKM. The CDR3 has 13 residues. Trimming removed 4 bases at V and 7 bases at J, with 14 bases between. DNA for the CDR3: TGTGCCAGCAGTTCGTACAGCCCTTTGGAGCAGTACGTC. This translates into CASSSYSPLEQYV.

This clonotype was detected a few times. The V gene is TRBV20-1, the J gene TRBJ1-1; no clear D gene. Trimming cost V 3 bases and J 9 bases, with 11 bases left between them. The CDR3 consists of 11 residues. Germline assignment: CDR1 DFQATT and CDR2 SNEGSKA (reference sequence). The CDR3 here is CSASDGWQAFF. CDR3 sequence (DNA): TGCAGTGCTAGTGACGGGTGGCAAGCTTTCTTT.

This chain connects TRBV20-1 to TRBJ1-5; D call uncertain. The CDR3 length is 16 residues. Germline V gives CDR1 DFQATT, CDR2 SNEGSKA (reference sequence). Trimming removed 5 bases at V and 4 bases at J, with 21 bases between. The CDR3 DNA follows: TGCAGTGCTCCCCAAACCCCGAGCCGCTTAAATCAGCCCCAGCATTTT. Its protein is CSAPQTPSRLNQPQHF.

This clonotype appeared a few times. The chain links TRBV4-3 to TRBJ1-3; 9 bases map to TRBD1. CDR1 is LGHNA, CDR2 YSLEER, per germline. The CDR3 length is 16 residues. J was trimmed by 5 bases and V by 0 bases; bases with no gene match: 5. The DNA of the CDR3 is TGCGCCAGCAGCCAAGAGGACAGGGGACGGAGAAACACCATATATTTT. This encodes CASSQEDRGRRNTIYF.

The rearrangement links TRBV20-1 to TRBJ2-2; 8 bases agree with TRBD1. Germline V gene sequence: CDR1 DFQATT, CDR2 SNEGSKA (reference sequence). This CDR3 is 16 amino acids long. J was trimmed by 5 bases and V by 5 bases; bases with no gene match: 13. CDR3 residues: CSAPRAGGVKTGELFF. CDR3 nucleotide sequence: TGCAGTGCTCCCCGGGCAGGGGGCGTAAAGACCGGGGAGCTGTTTTTT.

The rearrangement uses TRBV7-9 and TRBJ2-1; 11 bases are a match to TRBD2. The CDR3 loop spans 15 amino acids. Germline lookup yields CDR1 SEHNR and CDR2 FQNEAQ (reference sequence). J gave up 2 bases and V 7 bases, and 4 bases lay outside the gene matches. The CDR3 coding sequence is TGTGCCAGCAACCCGACTAGCGGGGCCTACAATGAGCAGTTCTTC. This translates into CASNPTSGAYNEQFF.

The V call is TRBV20-1, the J call TRBJ2-1; 11 nucleotides align to TRBD2. Trimming removed 1 base from V and 8 bases from J; junction bases left unmatched: 10. Per the germline V gene, CDR1 is DFQATT and CDR2 is SNEGSKA (reference sequence). The CDR3 extends over 16 amino acids. The DNA for the CDR3 is TGCAGTGCTAGAGGTAGCGGGAGGGTCTCTTTCTATGAGCAGTTCTTC. Protein: CSARGSGRVSFYEQFF.

A few counts support this clonotype. The rearrangement joins TRBV4-3 to TRBJ2-1; D is unresolved. From germline, CDR1 is LGHNA and CDR2 YSLEER. V lost 1 base to trimming and J lost 1 base, with 14 bases between them. The CDR3 is 17 amino acids. Written as DNA, the CDR3 is TGCGCCAGCAGCCAAGGGTATAGTTCTAGTTCCTACAATGAGCAGTTCTTC. This translates into CASSQGYSSSSYNEQFF.

This clonotype was seen a handful of times. This chain links TRBV29-1 with TRBJ2-1, with 12 bases that match TRBD2. In germline, CDR1 is SQVTM, CDR2 ANQGSEA. CDR3 size: 15 residues. V lost 2 bases to trimming and J lost 10 bases; unmatched junction nucleotides: 9. The CDR3 loop is CSVERRLAGVNEQFF. The DNA for the CDR3 is TGCAGCGTTGAACGGCGACTAGCGGGAGTGAACGAGCAGTTCTTC.

The chain uses TRBV4-2 and TRBJ1-1, with D perhaps TRBD1 (6 bases). The CDR3 runs to 14 residues. CDR1 is LGHNA, CDR2 YNFKEQ, per germline. The germline V and J ends were trimmed by 0 bases and 5 bases, with 10 bases remaining between them. In DNA, the CDR3 is TGTGCCAGCAGCCAAGAAGACAGGCTAACTGAAGCTTTCTTT. It yields the protein CASSQEDRLTEAFF.

The gene calls are TRBV29-1 and TRBJ2-5; 8 positions agree with TRBD1. V lost 6 bases to trimming and J lost 2 bases; unmatched junction nucleotides: 5. The germline gives CDR1 SQVTM, CDR2 ANQGSEA. The CDR3 runs 13 residues. The CDR3 region has the DNA TGCAGCGTCACCACAGGGGGTCAAGAGACCCAGTACTTC. Translating it yields CSVTTGGQETQYF.

The chain uses TRBV5-1 and TRBJ1-1, with unresolved D. Germline V lookup: CDR1 SGHRS, CDR2 YFSETQ. The CDR3 totals 14 residues. Trimming left V 4 bases short and J 0 bases short, with 10 bases between. The CDR3 here is CASSPISLNTEAFF. The CDR3 region has the DNA TGCGCCAGCAGCCCCATCAGCCTGAACACTGAAGCTTTCTTT.

The chain recombines TRBV25-1 with TRBJ1-1; D remains unclear. This CDR3 comprises 12 residues. The germline V gene has CDR1 MGHDK and CDR2 SYGVNS. Trimming took 4 bases from V and 11 from J, leaving 14 bases between them. The CDR3 coding sequence is TGTGCCAGCAGTGGGTCCTCGACCCGGGCTTTCTTT. Its translation is CASSGSSTRAFF.

The chain links TRBV29-1 to TRBJ2-1, with 8 bases identical to TRBD2. Germline V gives CDR1 SQVTM, CDR2 ANQGSEA. J gave up 6 bases and V 2 bases, and 9 bases lay outside the gene matches. This CDR3 region has 15 residues. CDR3 coding DNA: TGCAGCGTTGAAAGGCCTAGCGGGCATCTCAATGAGCAGTTCTTC. It codes for CSVERPSGHLNEQFF.

The V and J genes are TRBV20-1 and TRBJ2-1, with 9 bases identical to TRBD1. This CDR3 is built from 12 residues. Trimming took 2 bases from V and 15 from J; bases not matched to a gene: 8. Germline V CDR1 and CDR2: DFQATT, SNEGSKA (reference sequence). CDR3 sequence: CSARSGQGWLFF. As DNA, the CDR3 is TGCAGTGCTAGATCGGGACAGGGATGGTTGTTCTTC.

This clonotype turned up a few times. The rearrangement uses TRBV20-1 and TRBJ2-5; D uncertain. The CDR3 loop spans 18 amino acids. The germline V and J ends were trimmed by 2 bases and 4 bases, with 26 bases remaining between them. CDR1 and CDR2 (germline): DFQATT, SNEGSKA (reference sequence). CDR3 sequence reads: CSARFAVVAGDMRETQYF. DNA of the CDR3: TGCAGTGCTAGATTTGCGGTGGTTGCAGGTGACATGCGAGAGACCCAGTACTTC.

This chain links TRBV20-1 with TRBJ2-7; TRBD2 agrees at 12 bases. Per germline, CDR1 DFQATT and CDR2 SNEGSKA (reference sequence). J gave up 3 bases and V 1 base, and 1 base lay outside the gene matches. CDR3 length equals 14 residues. The CDR3 is CSARGLAGDYEQYV. The CDR3 nucleotides are TGCAGTGCTAGAGGACTAGCGGGAGACTACGAGCAGTACGTC.

For this clonotype: At one end, the junction sequence differs from germline, possibly due to a read error. The chain employs TRBV10-3 and TRBJ2-3; D may be TRBD2 (5 bases). The germline CDR1 and CDR2 sequences are ENHRY and SYGVKD. CDR3 size: 13 residues. The CDR3 coding sequence is TGTGTCATCAGATCGAGGGAAACAGATACGCAGTATTTT. Encoded protein: CVIRSRETDTQYF.

The J gene is TRBJ2-7, the V gene TRBV6-6, with TRBD2 as a possible D gene (7 bases). CDR3 length: 17 residues. Germline CDR1 MNHNY, CDR2 SVGAGI (reference sequence). The germline V and J ends were trimmed by 2 bases and 2 bases, with 19 bases remaining between them. This CDR3 reads CASSYPPGGARAYEQYV. DNA of the CDR3: TGTGCCAGCAGTTACCCCCCTGGGGGGGCGCGGGCCTACGAGCAGTACGTC.

V gene TRBV7-3 combines with J gene TRBJ2-5; unclear D gene. V was clipped by 5 bases and J by 7 bases, with 11 bases between them. From germline, CDR1 is SGHTA and CDR2 FQGTGA. CDR3 length equals 12 residues. Here the CDR3 DNA reads TGTGCCAGCAGCCTTAACGTTGGGACCCAGTACTTC. Protein sequence: CASSLNVGTQYF.

The gene calls are TRBV20-1 and TRBJ2-1; 9 nucleotides match TRBD2. The trim removed 6 bases at V and 1 base at J, leaving 4 bases unmatched. The germline V gene has CDR1 DFQATT and CDR2 SNEGSKA (reference sequence). The CDR3 has 14 residues. CDR3 sequence: CSAELAGSYNEQFF. In DNA, the CDR3 is TGCAGTGCGGAGCTAGCGGGATCCTACAATGAGCAGTTCTTC.

J is TRBJ1-1 and V is TRBV11-3, with D maybe TRBD1 (6 bases). The CDR3 sequence is 14 residues long. The V end lost 2 bases, the J end lost 0 bases, and 7 bases lay between the germline ends. CDR1 and CDR2 (germline): SGHNT, YENEEA. CDR3 in amino acids: CASSLRGVNTEAFF. For the CDR3, the DNA is TGTGCCAGCAGCTTAAGGGGGGTGAACACTGAAGCTTTCTTT. The whole variable domain, filled in from reference TRBV11-3 and TRBJ1-1, reads EAGVVQSPRYKIIEKKQPVAFWCNPISGHNTLYWYLQNLGQGPELLIRYENEEAVDDSQLPKDRFSAERLKGVDSTLKIQPAELGDSAVYLCASSLRGVNTEAFFGQGTRLTVV.

This clonotype was detected a few times. V and J are TRBV15 and TRBJ2-1; 13 bases are shared with TRBD2. The CDR3 runs 14 residues. After removal of 5 bases from V and 8 bases from J, the junction contained 3 bases not matched to a gene. Germline CDR1 reads LNHNV; CDR2 reads YYDKDF (reference sequence). CDR3 in amino acids: CATSGLAGVDEQFF. CDR3 in DNA: TGTGCCACCAGCGGACTAGCGGGAGTTGATGAGCAGTTCTTC.